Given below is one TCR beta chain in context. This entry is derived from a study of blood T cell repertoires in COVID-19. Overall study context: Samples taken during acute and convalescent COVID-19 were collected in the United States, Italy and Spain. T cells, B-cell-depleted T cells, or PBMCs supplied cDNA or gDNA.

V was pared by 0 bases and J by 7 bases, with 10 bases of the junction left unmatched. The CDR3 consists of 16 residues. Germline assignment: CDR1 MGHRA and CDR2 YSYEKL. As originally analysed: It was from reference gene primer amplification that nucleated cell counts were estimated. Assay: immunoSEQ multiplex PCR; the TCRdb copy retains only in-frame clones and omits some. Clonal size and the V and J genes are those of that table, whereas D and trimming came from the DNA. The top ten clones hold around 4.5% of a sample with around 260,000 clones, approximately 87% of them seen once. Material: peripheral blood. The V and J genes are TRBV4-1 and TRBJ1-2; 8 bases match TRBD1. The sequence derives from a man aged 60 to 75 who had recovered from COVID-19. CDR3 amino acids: CASSQEGQGAVRGYTF. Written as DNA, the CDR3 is TGCGCCAGCAGCCAAGAAGGCCAGGGGGCTGTACGTGGCTACACCTTC.